These 16 T cell receptor beta chains share one sample of origin, sequenced in a study of CD8 T cells in ankylosing spondylitis. Each CDR3 protein gets one entry after TCRdb re-called the 5' RACE reads with MiXCR. The data contain under 9,000 distinct CDR3 sequences, 8.2% of them singletons. The sequenced sample was blood, either unsorted or a sorted T cell fraction (not recorded which). The origin of the receptors is a male donor with ankylosing spondylitis or in good health (not recorded which).

This rearrangement joins TRBV9 to TRBJ1-4, with 7 positions matching TRBD1. The CDR3 is 16 amino acids. Per the germline V gene, CDR1 is SGDLS and CDR2 is YYNGEE. V gave up 0 bases and J gave up 8 bases; unmatched junction bases: 10. CDR3 nucleotides: TGTGCCAGCAGCGTAGCTGGAGGAGGACAGGACGAAAAACTGTTTTTT. Encoded protein: CASSVAGGGQDEKLFF.

This clonotype has a count of ten or more. The chain uses TRBV9 and TRBJ2-1; D perhaps matches TRBD2 (5 bases). The germline V and J ends were trimmed by 0 bases and 10 bases, with 14 bases remaining between them. CDR3 length equals 14 residues. Germline V gene sequence: CDR1 SGDLS, CDR2 YYNGEE. The CDR3 loop is CASSVGARGGEQFF. CDR3 sequence (DNA): TGTGCCAGCAGCGTAGGTGCGCGAGGAGGCGAGCAGTTCTTC.

This clonotype was detected ten times or more. The chain links TRBV9 to TRBJ2-3; D perhaps matches TRBD2 (6 bases). The CDR3 loop spans 14 amino acids. Germline V gene data show CDR1 as SGDLS and CDR2 as YYNGEE. Trimming removed 6 bases at V and 5 bases at J, with 16 bases between. CDR3 sequence: CASTSWDSVDTQYF. In DNA, the CDR3 is TGTGCCAGCACCTCATGGGACTCCGTAGATACGCAGTATTTT.

This clonotype is classed as medium-sized (0.01 to 0.1%). The rearrangement joins TRBV9 to TRBJ2-1; D gene ambiguous. The CDR3 sequence is 14 residues long. In germline, CDR1 is SGDLS, CDR2 YYNGEE. V was clipped by 0 bases and J by 5 bases, with 9 bases between them. The CDR3 bases are TGTGCCAGCAGCGTAGGGGTGGAGAACAATGAGCAGTTCTTC. Its protein product is CASSVGVENNEQFF. The whole variable domain, filled in from reference TRBV9 and TRBJ2-1, reads DSGVTQTPKHLITATGQRVTLRCSPRSGDLSVYWYQQSLDQGLQFLIQYYNGEERAKGNILERFSAQQFPDLHSELNLSSLELGDSALYFCASSVGVENNEQFFGPGTRLTVL.

This clonotype is medium-sized by share. The gene calls are TRBV9 and TRBJ2-4, with 8 positions matching TRBD2. The V gene's germline CDR1 is SGDLS and CDR2 YYNGEE. This CDR3 contains 14 residues. V lost 3 bases to trimming and J lost 6 bases; unmatched junction nucleotides: 5. CDR3 nucleotides: TGTGCCAGCAGCGCGAGCGGGGGCTTAAACATTCAGTACTTC. Its translation: CASSASGGLNIQYF.

This clonotype was observed at least ten times. The chain has TRBV9 and TRBJ2-3; tentative D call: TRBD2 (6 bases). This CDR3 is built from 14 residues. Germline CDR1 is SGDLS and CDR2 is YYNGEE. V lost 3 bases, J lost 3 bases, and 11 bases lay in between. CDR3 sequence: CASSGGSGTDTQYF. The CDR3 coding sequence is TGTGCCAGCAGCGGCGGTAGCGGAACAGATACGCAGTATTTT.

The V call is TRBV9, the J call TRBJ2-1; D uncertain. The length of the CDR3 is 13 residues. CDR1 SGDLS and CDR2 YYNGEE come from the germline V gene. The germline V and J ends were trimmed by 0 bases and 6 bases, with 7 bases remaining between them. CDR3 DNA sequence: TGTGCCAGCAGCGTAGAAATTCTCAATGAGCAGTTCTTC. This codes for CASSVEILNEQFF.

The rearrangement joins TRBV9 to TRBJ2-3; D not resolved. CDR1 is SGDLS and CDR2 is YYNGEE in the germline V gene. V was trimmed by 3 bases and J by 2 bases, leaving 4 bases between them. The CDR3 extends over 12 amino acids. Here the CDR3 DNA reads TGTGCCAGCAGCGGACCCACAGATACGCAGTATTTT. Encoded protein: CASSGPTDTQYF. The whole variable domain, filled in from reference TRBV9 and TRBJ2-3, reads DSGVTQTPKHLITATGQRVTLRCSPRSGDLSVYWYQQSLDQGLQFLIQYYNGEERAKGNILERFSAQQFPDLHSELNLSSLELGDSALYFCASSGPTDTQYFGPGTRLTVL.

This clonotype has more than one count but fewer than ten. The V and J genes are TRBV9 and TRBJ1-1; no firm D call. The CDR3 covers 14 residues. The germline V gene encodes CDR1 SGDLS and CDR2 YYNGEE. Trimming removed 1 base from V and 2 bases from J, with 9 bases in between. CDR3 DNA: TGTGCCAGCAGCGTACACGAGTTAAACACTGAAGCTTTCTTT. It codes for CASSVHELNTEAFF. Complete variable domain (other parts from reference TRBV9 and TRBJ1-1): DSGVTQTPKHLITATGQRVTLRCSPRSGDLSVYWYQQSLDQGLQFLIQYYNGEERAKGNILERFSAQQFPDLHSELNLSSLELGDSALYFCASSVHELNTEAFFGQGTRLTVV.

There are many counts of this clonotype. The chain is built from TRBV7-3 and TRBJ2-7; 7 bases match TRBD2. The CDR3 spans 16 residues. Germline V lookup: CDR1 SGHTA, CDR2 FQGTGA. Germline trimming cut 2 bases from V and 4 bases from J; bases unmatched to any gene: 11. The DNA for the CDR3 is TGTGCCAGCAGCTTACTGGCGGGAGTGCCGGCTTACGAGCAGTACGTC. It is translated as CASSLLAGVPAYEQYV.

This clonotype has more than one count but fewer than ten. The chain has TRBV21-1 and TRBJ2-7; the table's D call, TRBD2, has no DNA check behind it. TRBV21-1 is a pseudogene locus. The CDR3 is 17 amino acids. The CDR3 bases are TGTGCCAGCAGACCGGAGGTCAGACTAGCGGGATTATACGAGCAGTACGTC. It translates to CASRPEVRLAGLYEQYV.

The V and J genes are TRBV9 and TRBJ1-1; D unresolved. Between the trimmed V and J ends, which lost 0 bases and 1 base, there was a span of 4 bases. This CDR3 comprises 13 residues. The germline V gene has CDR1 SGDLS and CDR2 YYNGEE. The CDR3 DNA reads as TGTGCCAGCAGCGTAGGCACGAACACTGAAGCTTTCTTT. Translation gives CASSVGTNTEAFF.

This clonotype was seen ten or more times. This chain connects TRBV9 to TRBJ2-5, with 7 nucleotides matching TRBD2. V shed 0 bases, J shed 1 base, and the junction held 6 bases outside the gene matches. Per germline, CDR1 SGDLS and CDR2 YYNGEE. The CDR3 has 16 residues. CDR3 in amino acids: CASSVAWGGGQETQYF. The DNA for the CDR3 is TGTGCCAGCAGCGTAGCTTGGGGGGGAGGCCAAGAGACCCAGTACTTC. Drawing the rest from reference TRBV9 and TRBJ2-5, the complete variable domain is DSGVTQTPKHLITATGQRVTLRCSPRSGDLSVYWYQQSLDQGLQFLIQYYNGEERAKGNILERFSAQQFPDLHSELNLSSLELGDSALYFCASSVAWGGGQETQYFGPGTRLLVL.

This chain uses TRBV9 with TRBJ1-1; a weak D match, TRBD1 (5 bases). The V and J ends lost 0 bases and 5 bases respectively, with 14 bases between them. The CDR3 loop spans 15 amino acids. Germline V gene lookup returns CDR1 SGDLS and CDR2 YYNGEE. The CDR3 DNA reads TGTGCCAGCAGCGTAGGTTGGATGGGGGAAACTGAAGCTTTCTTT. Translating it yields CASSVGWMGETEAFF.

V is TRBV9 and J is TRBJ2-3; 8 nucleotides line up with TRBD2. CDR3 length: 15 residues. Per the germline V gene, CDR1 is SGDLS and CDR2 is YYNGEE. With V trimmed by 1 base and J by 4 bases, 5 bases remained unmatched. The CDR3 DNA follows: TGTGCCAGCAGCGTATTTAGCGGGGATTCAGATACGCAGTATTTT. Translated, it gives CASSVFSGDSDTQYF.

Sample share makes this clonotype medium-sized. The genes are TRBV9 and TRBJ1-1; TRBD1 might be the D (5 bases). The CDR3 spans 13 residues. Germline lookup yields CDR1 SGDLS and CDR2 YYNGEE. Trimming removed 4 bases from V and 4 bases from J, with 11 bases in between. CDR3 loop: CASSPFGGTEAFF. The CDR3 coding sequence is TGTGCCAGCAGCCCCTTTGGGGGCACTGAAGCTTTCTTT.